This T cell receptor beta chain was found in a study of T cell responses to AZD1222 COVID-19 vaccine. Produced via immunoSEQ multiplex PCR; TCRdb's table is partial and in-frame only. Found here are some 180,000 clones, roughly 92% of them singletons; the top ten hold roughly 1.5%. The table lists this clone with a count of one. Germline-derived CDR1 and CDR2 are SGHRS and YFSETQ. The CDR3 consists of 15 residues. The V gene end was trimmed by 4 bases and the J gene end by 4 bases; junction bases not matched to a gene: 8. V gene TRBV5-1 combines with J gene TRBJ1-3, with 7 bases aligning to TRBD1. Sequencing used peripheral blood, obtained on day 0 of AZD1222 vaccination. This clonotype was obtained from an adult in good health. CDR3 in amino acids: CASSPDRAAGNTIYF. Here the CDR3 DNA reads TGCGCCAGCAGCCCAGACAGGGCAGCCGGAAACACCATATATTTT.